This TCR beta chain derives from a study of shared clonotypes between healthy human individuals. Study overall: A couple of women and a few men aged 18 to 49 served as donors.

Execution of the assay was at deep level. Clones were read by immunoSEQ multiplex PCR, and TCRdb kept only the in-frame ones, dropping some. Of 450,000 to 600,000 clones listed, 79% were seen once; the top ten hold 10% to 15%. The CDR3 contains 12 residues. Trimming took off 5 bases at V and 2 bases at J, with 7 bases between the two ends. CDR1 and CDR2 (germline): SEHNR, FQNEAQ (reference sequence). V usage is TRBV7-9 and J usage is TRBJ2-7; D is perhaps TRBD2 (5 bases). The receptor comes from a woman aged 35 to 49 in good health. Some clones in this sample may be carry-over from other donors' samples. The sequencing sample was made of PBMCs. CDR3 loop: CASSTGTYEQYF. The CDR3 nucleotides are TGTGCCAGCAGCACCGGGACCTACGAGCAGTACTTC.